A selection of T cell receptor beta chains follows, all from one sample in a study of blood T cell repertoires in COVID-19. Here immunoSEQ multiplex PCR was the method, and the copy in TCRdb shows in-frame clones only, minus some. The sample holds 50,000 to 65,000 clones, roughly 81% seen once. Sequenced sample: peripheral blood. Source of these receptors: an older woman with acute or convalescent COVID-19. Both conserved end residues are part of each CDR3. A D gene is named only where the DNA matches it firmly. A clone size is listed for some rows: how often the clone was seen (once, few, many), or a class if it is expanded.

- | TRBJ1-5 | - | TRBV11-2 | CASSPGLLSSNQPQHF | TGTGCCAGCAGCCCAGGCTTATTGTCCAGCAATCAGCCCCAGCATTTT
- | TRBJ2-3 | TRBD2 | TRBV30 | CAWNLLAGGADTQYF | TGTGCCTGGAATTTGTTAGCGGGGGGGGCAGATACGCAGTATTTT
- | TRBJ1-2 | TRBD1 | TRBV30 | CAWRQRQGTGYTF | TGTGCCTGGAGGCAAAGACAGGGGACGGGCTACACCTTC
- | TRBJ2-5 | TRBD2 | TRBV3-1/TRBV3-2 | CASSQGRGGLAGRETQYF | TGTGCCAGCAGCCAAGGAAGGGGGGGTCTAGCGGGACGAGAGACCCAGTACTTC
- | TRBJ2-2 | TRBD1 | TRBV5-1 | CASNKQGDGTGELFF | TGCGCCAGCAACAAACAGGGGGACGGCACCGGGGAGCTGTTTTTT
- | TRBJ1-4 | - | TRBV27 | CASSLVPVPTNEKLFF | TGTGCCAGCAGTTTAGTCCCAGTCCCAACTAATGAAAAACTGTTTTTT
- | TRBJ1-1 | - | TRBV6-5 | CASSPRAGFAEAFF | TGTGCCAGCAGTCCAAGAGCAGGGTTCGCTGAAGCTTTCTTT
- | TRBJ2-2 | - | TRBV2 | CASRADRLTGELFF | TGTGCCAGCAGAGCAGACAGACTCACCGGGGAGCTGTTTTTT
- | TRBJ1-2 | TRBD1 | TRBV30 | CAWSRTGPSVGYTF | TGTGCCTGGAGTAGGACAGGGCCTTCCGTGGGCTACACCTTC
- | TRBJ2-2 | - | TRBV6-5 | CASSYTNVAGELFF | TGTGCCAGCAGTTACACTAACGTGGCCGGGGAGCTGTTTTTT
- | TRBJ2-3 | TRBD2 | TRBV2 | CASVALAGLTDTQYF | TGTGCCAGCGTGGCCCTAGCGGGCCTCACAGATACGCAGTATTTT
- | TRBJ2-3 | - | TRBV10-1 | CASSDQGIATDTQYF | TGCGCCAGCAGTGATCAAGGTATAGCGACAGATACGCAGTATTTT
few | TRBJ2-1 | - | TRBV7-3 | CASSPQGSEQFF | TGTGCCAGCAGCCCACAGGGAAGCGAGCAGTTCTTC
- | TRBJ2-3 | - | TRBV6-5 | CASSYSAGRTDTQYF | TGTGCCAGCAGTTACTCTGCGGGGCGCACAGATACGCAGTATTTT
few | TRBJ2-2 | TRBD1 | TRBV7-3 | CASSLQGASGELFF | TGTGCCAGCAGCCTACAGGGGGCCTCCGGGGAGCTGTTTTTT
- | TRBJ2-1 | TRBD2 | TRBV28 | CASSLFPGLAGGVSGNEQFF | TGTGCCAGCAGTTTATTCCCCGGACTAGCGGGGGGGGTGTCGGGCAATGAGCAGTTCTTC
- | TRBJ1-5 | TRBD1 | TRBV24-1 | CATSETGSGQPQHF | TGTGCCACCAGTGAGACAGGGTCGGGTCAGCCCCAGCATTTT
- | TRBJ1-5 | - | TRBV7-9 | CASSLYMGAGDQPQHF | TGTGCCAGCAGCTTATATATGGGGGCCGGGGATCAGCCCCAGCATTTT
- | TRBJ2-3 | - | TRBV3-1/TRBV3-2 | CASSPLGDSFTDTQYF | TGTGCCAGCAGCCCTCTGGGAGACTCTTTCACAGATACGCAGTATTTT
- | TRBJ1-5 | TRBD1 | TRBV10-3 | CAIRKTGDNQPQHF | TGTGCCATCAGGAAGACAGGGGATAATCAGCCCCAGCATTTT
- | TRBJ1-2 | TRBD1 | TRBV24-1 | CATSDGRGTVNGYTF | TGTGCCACCAGTGATGGAAGAGGGACAGTTAACGGCTACACCTTC
- | TRBJ1-5 | - | TRBV27 | CASARTSNSNQPQHF | TGTGCCAGCGCCCGGACATCGAATAGCAATCAGCCCCAGCATTTT
- | TRBJ1-6 | TRBD1 | TRBV5-1 | CASSFMGQTDGSPLHF | TGCGCCAGCAGCTTCATGGGACAGACTGACGGTTCACCCCTCCACTTT
- | TRBJ1-5 | - | TRBV14 | CASSRTSNQPQHF | TGTGCCAGCAGCCGGACTTCTAATCAGCCCCAGCATTTT
once | TRBJ1-6 | - | TRBV27 | CASSLSFSGRSPLHF | TGTGCCAGCAGTTTATCGTTCTCAGGTCGTTCACCCCTCCACTTT
- | TRBJ1-1 | TRBD1 | TRBV3-1/TRBV3-2 | CASSEQGARTEAFF | TGTGCCAGCAGCGAACAGGGGGCGAGGACTGAAGCTTTCTTT
few | TRBJ1-1 | - | TRBV7-9 | CASSLKGSFEAFF | TGTGCCAGCAGCTTAAAGGGGTCCTTCGAAGCTTTCTTT
- | TRBJ1-1 | TRBD1 | TRBV24-1 | CATSDSNRGVTEAFF | TGTGCCACCAGTGATTCAAACAGGGGAGTCACTGAAGCTTTCTTT
- | TRBJ2-7 | TRBD1 | TRBV19 | CATTTGGWNEQYF | TGTGCCACCACGACAGGGGGCTGGAACGAGCAGTACTTC
- | TRBJ1-4 | TRBD1 | TRBV5-5 | CASSWDRGPEKLFF | TGTGCCAGCAGTTGGGACAGGGGGCCTGAAAAACTGTTTTTT
- | TRBJ1-4 | - | TRBV7-2 | CASSLNRLNEKLFF | TGTGCCAGCAGCTTGAACAGGCTTAATGAAAAACTGTTTTTT
once | TRBJ1-5 | - | TRBV5-6 | CASSSRVTSHLMHF | TGTGCCAGCAGCTCCCGGGTCACAAGCCATCTTATGCATTTT
- | TRBJ2-1 | TRBD2 | TRBV19 | CASSMSGVPANEQFF | TGTGCCAGTAGTATGAGCGGGGTCCCCGCGAATGAGCAGTTCTTC
- | TRBJ2-1 | - | TRBV11-3 | CASSLDGSSYNEQFF | TGTGCCAGCAGCTTAGACGGGAGCTCCTACAATGAGCAGTTCTTC
few | TRBJ1-1 | - | TRBV9 | CASSPGSLATEAFF | TGTGCCAGCAGCCCCGGGTCCCTGGCCACTGAAGCTTTCTTT
- | TRBJ1-4 | - | TRBV4-1 | CASSRGRASVSNEKLFF | TGCGCCAGCAGCCGTGGCAGGGCAAGTGTGTCTAATGAAAAACTGTTTTTT
- | TRBJ1-3 | - | TRBV2 | CASSPLRTVSGNTIYF | TGTGCCAGCAGTCCCCTCCGGACAGTCTCTGGAAACACCATATATTTT
- | TRBJ2-3 | TRBD2 | TRBV28 | CASSPFGTSGKDTQYF | TGTGCCAGCAGTCCCTTTGGGACTAGCGGGAAAGATACGCAGTATTTT
- | TRBJ2-3 | TRBD2 | TRBV11-2 | CASSSPGLAGISTDTQYF | TGTGCCAGCAGCTCGCCGGGACTAGCGGGGATTAGCACAGATACGCAGTATTTT
- | TRBJ1-1 | TRBD1 | TRBV19 | CASWRGDRGYTEAFF | TGTGCCAGTTGGCGGGGGGACAGGGGCTACACTGAAGCTTTCTTT
- | TRBJ2-1 | - | TRBV27 | CASSPARGSYNEQFF | TGTGCCAGCAGCCCTGCTAGGGGGTCCTACAATGAGCAGTTCTTC
- | TRBJ2-7 | - | TRBV2 | CASSKTLTMYEQYF | TGTGCCAGCAGCAAAACCTTAACTATGTACGAGCAGTACTTC
- | TRBJ2-7 | TRBD2 | TRBV6-1 | CASSEMQTSGIPNEQYF | TGTGCCAGCAGTGAAATGCAGACTAGCGGGATTCCCAACGAGCAGTACTTC
- | TRBJ2-7 | TRBD2 | TRBV3-1/TRBV3-2 | CASSHEAGGPYEQYF | TGTGCCAGCAGCCACGAAGCGGGGGGTCCCTACGAGCAGTACTTC
- | TRBJ2-1 | - | TRBV11-3 | CASSLRASYNEQFF | TGTGCCAGCAGCCTGAGGGCCTCCTACAATGAGCAGTTCTTC
- | TRBJ2-5 | - | TRBV3-1/TRBV3-2 | CASSQERKYQETQYF | TGTGCCAGCAGCCAAGAGCGGAAGTACCAAGAGACCCAGTACTTC
once | TRBJ1-2 | - | TRBV3-1/TRBV3-2 | CASSQGQGGGYTF | TGTGCCAGCAGCCAAGGGCAGGGCGGAGGCTACACCTTC
- | TRBJ2-3 | - | TRBV20-1 | CSASQGEDTDTQYF | TGCAGTGCTAGTCAGGGGGAGGACACAGATACGCAGTATTTT
- | TRBJ1-6 | - | TRBV30 | CAWSAQNNSPLHF | TGTGCCTGGAGTGCACAGAATAATTCACCCCTCCACTTT
- | TRBJ1-5 | - | TRBV30 | CAWSGSGNQPQHF | TGTGCCTGGAGTGGGTCAGGTAATCAGCCCCAGCATTTT
few | TRBJ2-2 | TRBD2 | TRBV7-2 | CASSPGLAAGELFF | TGTGCCAGCAGTCCGGGACTAGCAGCTGGGGAGCTGTTTTTT
- | TRBJ1-5 | TRBD1 | TRBV7-9 | CASSPWTGKDQPQHF | TGTGCCAGCAGCCCGTGGACAGGGAAGGATCAGCCCCAGCATTTT